This T cell receptor beta chain stems from a study of blood T cell repertoires in COVID-19. Turning to the study itself: Sites in the United States, Italy and Spain provided acute and convalescent COVID-19 samples. The analysed material was cDNA or gDNA that came from T cells, B-cell-depleted T cells, or PBMCs.

V lost 8 bases to trimming and J lost 8 bases, with 13 bases between them. The germline CDR1 and CDR2 sequences are WSHSY and SAAADI. The CDR3 totals 12 residues. Per the study methods: Counts of nucleated cells, estimated from reference gene primer amplification, were obtained. Profiled with immunoSEQ multiplex PCR; TCRdb holds only in-frame clones, not every one. That table gives V, J and clone size, and the DNA gave D and trimming. The sample consists of 200,000 to 250,000 clones, over 75% of them appearing once. The chain employs TRBV10-2 and TRBJ2-1; weak D call: TRBD2 (5 bases). The clonotype was recovered from a woman aged 55-70 years who had recovered from COVID-19. Material: PBMCs or T cells enriched from blood (not recorded which). The CDR3 sequence: CASSRVRDEQFF. In nucleotides, the CDR3 is TGCGCCAGCTCTAGGGTGCGGGATGAGCAGTTCTTC.